The entry that follows covers one TCR beta chain sequence. Its antigen is undetermined. TCRdb processed the 5' RACE reads anew with MiXCR; each CDR3 protein has one entry. The sample includes about 440,000 distinct CDR3 sequences, about 15% of them seen just once. The junction had 5 bases not matched to a gene; V was cut back by 4 bases and J by 0 bases. Germline CDR1 is MGHRA and CDR2 is YSYEKL. The CDR3 totals 18 residues. The data were taken from a study of CD8 T cells in ankylosing spondylitis. General observations from the study: Roughly 8 highly homologous variants made up a TCR beta motif, and this motif appeared characteristic of ankylosing spondylitis blood.

What was sequenced was blood, either unsorted or a sorted T cell fraction (not recorded which). This chain connects TRBV4-1 to TRBJ2-4; 14 bases match TRBD2. This receptor was identified in a male donor with ankylosing spondylitis. The CDR3 nucleotides read TGCGCCAGCAGCCCCGGACTAGCGGGGGGCTTAGCCAAAAACATTCAGTACTTC. As protein: CASSPGLAGGLAKNIQYF.